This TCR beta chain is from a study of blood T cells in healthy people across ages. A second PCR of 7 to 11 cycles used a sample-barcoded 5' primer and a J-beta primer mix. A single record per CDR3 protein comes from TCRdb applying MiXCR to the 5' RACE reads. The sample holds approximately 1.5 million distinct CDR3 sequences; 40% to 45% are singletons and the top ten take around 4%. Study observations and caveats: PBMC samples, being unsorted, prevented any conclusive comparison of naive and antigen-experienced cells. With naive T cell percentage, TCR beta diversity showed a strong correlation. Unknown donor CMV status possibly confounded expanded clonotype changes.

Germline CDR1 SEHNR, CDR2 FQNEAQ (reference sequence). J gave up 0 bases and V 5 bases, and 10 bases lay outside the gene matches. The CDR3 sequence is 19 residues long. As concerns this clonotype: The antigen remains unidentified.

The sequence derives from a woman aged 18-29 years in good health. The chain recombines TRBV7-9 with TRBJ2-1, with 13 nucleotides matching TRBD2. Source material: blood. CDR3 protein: CASSVAGTSGISSYNEQFF. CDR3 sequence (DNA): TGTGCCAGCAGCGTTGCCGGGACTAGCGGGATTAGCTCCTACAATGAGCAGTTCTTC. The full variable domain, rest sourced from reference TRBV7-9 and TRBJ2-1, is DTGVSQNPRHKITKRGQNVTFRCDPISEHNRLYWYRQTLGQGPEFLTYFQNEAQLEKSRLLSDRFSAERPKGSFSTLEIQRTEQGDSAMYLCASSVAGTSGISSYNEQFFGPGTRLTVL.